The 3 T cell receptor beta chains listed next were all sequenced from one sample in a study of cytomegalovirus exposure and HLA in healthy donors. The study ran its PCR with 60 Vbeta and 13 Jbeta primers. Assay used: immunoSEQ multiplex PCR; TCRdb lists only in-frame clones, some missing. The table shows about 210,000 clones, with under 85% occurring only once. Sequencing was performed on PBMCs. Receptor source: a woman aged 45-59 years in good health and CMV-seropositive.

The rearrangement uses TRBV29-1 and TRBJ1-1, with no clear D. The CDR3 has 12 amino acids. Trimming removed 6 bases from V and 7 bases from J, with 15 bases in between. The germline V gene encodes CDR1 SQVTM and CDR2 ANQGSEA. The CDR3 spells CSVGSTRDEAFF. The CDR3 nucleotides are TGCAGCGTCGGGAGCACTAGGGATGAAGCTTTCTTT.

The chain employs TRBV9 and TRBJ1-3; the D gene is possibly TRBD1 (6 bases). The germline CDR1 and CDR2 sequences are SGDLS and YYNGEE. This CDR3 has 15 amino acids. Trimming stripped 0 bases from V and 1 base from J, with 8 bases between. The CDR3 nucleotides are TGTGCCAGCAGCGTAGAGGGACATTCTGGAAACACCATATATTTT. Protein sequence: CASSVEGHSGNTIYF. The entire variable domain, with the rest obtained from reference TRBV9 and TRBJ1-3, is as follows: DSGVTQTPKHLITATGQRVTLRCSPRSGDLSVYWYQQSLDQGLQFLIQYYNGEERAKGNILERFSAQQFPDLHSELNLSSLELGDSALYFCASSVEGHSGNTIYFGEGSWLTVV.

Written as DNA, the CDR3 is TGCAGCGTCCGGACACCTAACTATGGCTACACCTTC. Its translation is CSVRTPNYGYTF. This chain uses TRBV29-1 with TRBJ1-2, with D perhaps matching TRBD1 (5 bases). The CDR3 covers 12 residues. Per germline, CDR1 SQVTM and CDR2 ANQGSEA. Trimming removed 6 bases from V and 0 bases from J, with 8 bases in between. Complete variable domain (other parts from reference TRBV29-1 and TRBJ1-2): SAVISQKPSRDICQRGTSLTIQCQVDSQVTMMFWYRQQPGQSLTLIATANQGSEATYESGFVIDKFPISRPNLTFSTLTVSNMSPEDSSIYLCSVRTPNYGYTFGSGTRLTVV.